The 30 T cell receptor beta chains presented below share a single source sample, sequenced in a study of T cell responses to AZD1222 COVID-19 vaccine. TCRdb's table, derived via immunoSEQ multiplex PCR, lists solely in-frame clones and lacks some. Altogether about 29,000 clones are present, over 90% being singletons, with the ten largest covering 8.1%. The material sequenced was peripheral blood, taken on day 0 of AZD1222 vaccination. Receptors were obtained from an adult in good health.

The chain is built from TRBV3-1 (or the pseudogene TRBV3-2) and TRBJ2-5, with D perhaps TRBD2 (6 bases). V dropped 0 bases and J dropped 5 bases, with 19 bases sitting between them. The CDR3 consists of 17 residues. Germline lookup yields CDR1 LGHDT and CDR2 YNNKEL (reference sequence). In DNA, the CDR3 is TGTGCCAGCAGCCAAGATCGATTCGGCAGGGAGGTGGAGACCCAGTACTTC. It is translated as CASSQDRFGREVETQYF.

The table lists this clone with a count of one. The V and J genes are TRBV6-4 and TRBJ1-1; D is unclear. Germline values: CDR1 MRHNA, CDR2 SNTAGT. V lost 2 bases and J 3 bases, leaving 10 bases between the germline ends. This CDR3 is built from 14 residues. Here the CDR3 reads CASSDGWPDTEAFF. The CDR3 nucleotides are TGTGCCAGCAGTGACGGGTGGCCGGACACTGAAGCTTTCTTT.

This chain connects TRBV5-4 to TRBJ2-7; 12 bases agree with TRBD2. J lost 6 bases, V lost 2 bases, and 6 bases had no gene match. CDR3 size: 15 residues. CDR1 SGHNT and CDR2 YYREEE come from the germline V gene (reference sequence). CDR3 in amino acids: CASSFLAGGMFEQYF. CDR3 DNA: TGTGCCAGCAGCTTTCTAGCGGGGGGGATGTTCGAGCAGTACTTC.

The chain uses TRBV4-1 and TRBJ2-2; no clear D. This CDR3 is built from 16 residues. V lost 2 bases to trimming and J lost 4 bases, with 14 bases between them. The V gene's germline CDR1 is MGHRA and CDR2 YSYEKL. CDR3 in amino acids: CASSQKSTGSTGELFF. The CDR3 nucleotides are TGCGCCAGCAGCCAAAAAAGTACCGGAAGCACCGGGGAGCTGTTTTTT.

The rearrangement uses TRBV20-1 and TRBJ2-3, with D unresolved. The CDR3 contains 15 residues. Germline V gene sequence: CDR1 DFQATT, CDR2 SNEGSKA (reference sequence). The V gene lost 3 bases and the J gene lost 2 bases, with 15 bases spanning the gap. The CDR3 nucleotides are TGCAGTGCTAGTGATCAAACCTACCTCACAGATACGCAGTATTTT. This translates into CSASDQTYLTDTQYF.

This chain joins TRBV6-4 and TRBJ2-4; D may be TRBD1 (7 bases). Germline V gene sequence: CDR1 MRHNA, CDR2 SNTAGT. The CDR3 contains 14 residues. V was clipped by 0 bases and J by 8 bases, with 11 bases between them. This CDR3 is CASSDSQGGDIQYF. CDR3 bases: TGTGCCAGCAGTGACTCCCAGGGGGGTGACATTCAGTACTTC.

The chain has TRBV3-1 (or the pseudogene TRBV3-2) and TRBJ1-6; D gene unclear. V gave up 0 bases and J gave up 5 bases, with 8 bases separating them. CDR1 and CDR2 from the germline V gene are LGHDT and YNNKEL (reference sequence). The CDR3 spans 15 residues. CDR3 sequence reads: CASSQDLQDNSPLHF. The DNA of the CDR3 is TGTGCCAGCAGCCAAGATTTGCAGGATAATTCACCCCTCCACTTT.

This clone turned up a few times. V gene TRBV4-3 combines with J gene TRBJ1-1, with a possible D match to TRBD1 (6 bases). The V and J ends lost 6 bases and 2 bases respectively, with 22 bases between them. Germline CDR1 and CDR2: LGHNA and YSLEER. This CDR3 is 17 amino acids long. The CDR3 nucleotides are TGCGCCAGCAGTTTAGACCCTAGACAGGAGTCTAACACTGAAGCTTTCTTT. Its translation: CASSLDPRQESNTEAFF.

In DNA form, the CDR3 reads TGTGCCAGCTCACCACCTAAGGGAGGCTATGGCTACACCTTC. Its protein is CASSPPKGGYGYTF. J is TRBJ1-2 and V is TRBV18; D is undetermined. The ends were cut back, 0 bases at V and 4 bases at J, with 9 bases in the middle. The CDR3 has 14 amino acids. CDR1 is KGHSH and CDR2 is LQKENI in the germline V gene.

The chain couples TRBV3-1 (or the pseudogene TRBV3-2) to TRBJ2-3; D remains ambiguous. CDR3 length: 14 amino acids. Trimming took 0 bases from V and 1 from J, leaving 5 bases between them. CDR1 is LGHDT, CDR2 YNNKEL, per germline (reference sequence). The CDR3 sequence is CASSQDPGTDTQYF. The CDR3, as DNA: TGTGCCAGCAGCCAAGATCCGGGCACAGATACGCAGTATTTT.

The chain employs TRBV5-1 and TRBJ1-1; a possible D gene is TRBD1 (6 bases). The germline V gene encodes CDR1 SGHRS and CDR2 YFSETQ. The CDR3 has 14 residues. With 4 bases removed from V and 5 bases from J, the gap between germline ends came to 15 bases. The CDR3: CASSVLGGSTEAFF. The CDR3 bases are TGCGCCAGCAGCGTTCTCGGGGGCAGTACTGAAGCTTTCTTT.

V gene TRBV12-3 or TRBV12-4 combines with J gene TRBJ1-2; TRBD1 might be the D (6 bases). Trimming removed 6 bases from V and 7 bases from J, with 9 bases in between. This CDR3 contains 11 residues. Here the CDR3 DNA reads TGTGCCAGCAGGTTGGGGGCTGGCTACACCTTC. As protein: CASRLGAGYTF.

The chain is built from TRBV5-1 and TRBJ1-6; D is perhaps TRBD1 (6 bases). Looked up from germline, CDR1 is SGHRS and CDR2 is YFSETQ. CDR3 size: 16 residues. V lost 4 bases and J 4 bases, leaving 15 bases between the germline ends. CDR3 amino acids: CASSQQGPPYNSPLHF. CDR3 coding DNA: TGCGCCAGCAGCCAACAGGGCCCTCCATATAATTCACCCCTCCACTTT.

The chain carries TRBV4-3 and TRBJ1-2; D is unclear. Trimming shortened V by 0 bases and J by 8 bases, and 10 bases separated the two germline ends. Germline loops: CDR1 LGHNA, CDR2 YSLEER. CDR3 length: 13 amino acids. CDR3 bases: TGCGCCAGCAGCCAAGACCGCTCGCGGGGCTACACCTTC. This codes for CASSQDRSRGYTF.

The CDR3 region is CASMLRTGPGNEQYF. The CDR3, as DNA: TGCGCCAGCATGCTTCGGACAGGCCCGGGGAACGAGCAGTACTTC. The J gene is TRBJ2-7, the V gene TRBV10-1; 7 positions agree with TRBD1. The V segment lost 7 bases and the J segment 5 bases; nucleotides outside the gene matches: 14. This CDR3 has 15 residues. From germline, CDR1 is WNHNN and CDR2 SYGVQD (reference sequence).

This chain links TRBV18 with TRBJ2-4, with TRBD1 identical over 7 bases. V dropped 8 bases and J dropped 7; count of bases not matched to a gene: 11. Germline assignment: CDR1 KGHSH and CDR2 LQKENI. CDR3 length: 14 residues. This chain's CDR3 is CASAIDRVGNIQYF. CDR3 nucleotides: TGTGCCAGCGCAATCGACAGGGTAGGGAACATTCAGTACTTC. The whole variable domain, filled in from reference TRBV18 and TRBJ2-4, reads NAGVMQNPRHLVRRRGQEARLRCSPMKGHSHVYWYRQLPEEGLKFMVYLQKENIIDESGMPKERFSAEFPKEGPSILRIQQVVRGDSAAYFCASAIDRVGNIQYFGAGTRLSVL.

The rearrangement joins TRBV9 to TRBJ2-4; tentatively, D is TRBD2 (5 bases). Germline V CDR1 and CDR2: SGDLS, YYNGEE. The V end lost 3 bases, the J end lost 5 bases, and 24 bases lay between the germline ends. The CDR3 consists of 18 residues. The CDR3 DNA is TGTGCCAGCAGCGACGCCTCTGGTGGGAGCCTCGACCAAAACATTCAGTACTTC. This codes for CASSDASGGSLDQNIQYF.

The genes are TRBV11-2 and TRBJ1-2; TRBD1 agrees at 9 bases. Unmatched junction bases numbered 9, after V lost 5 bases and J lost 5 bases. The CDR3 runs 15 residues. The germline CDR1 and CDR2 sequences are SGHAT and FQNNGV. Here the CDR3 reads CASSQTGTGQYGYTF. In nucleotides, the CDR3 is TGTGCCAGCAGCCAAACCGGGACAGGGCAATATGGCTACACCTTC.

CDR3 residues: CASSQGGTGKAGANVLTF. In nucleotides, the CDR3 is TGTGCCAGCAGCCAAGGGGGGACAGGGAAGGCCGGGGCCAACGTCCTGACTTTC. This chain links TRBV4-2 with TRBJ2-6; 9 positions agree with TRBD1. After removal of 1 base from V and 4 bases from J, the junction contained 8 bases not matched to a gene. Germline V lookup: CDR1 LGHNA, CDR2 YNFKEQ. The CDR3 has 18 residues.

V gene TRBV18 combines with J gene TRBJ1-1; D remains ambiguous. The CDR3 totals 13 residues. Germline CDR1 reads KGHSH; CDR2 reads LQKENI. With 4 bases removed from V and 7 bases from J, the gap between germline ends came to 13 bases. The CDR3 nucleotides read TGTGCCAGCTCACTCCCGCTGGGTCTTGAAGCTTTCTTT. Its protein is CASSLPLGLEAFF.

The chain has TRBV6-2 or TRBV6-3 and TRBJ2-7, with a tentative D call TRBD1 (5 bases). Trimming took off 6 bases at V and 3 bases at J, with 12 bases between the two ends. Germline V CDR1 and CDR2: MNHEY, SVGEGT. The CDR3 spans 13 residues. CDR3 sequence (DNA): TGTGCCAGCAGCCTCCAGGACAACTACGAGCAGTACTTC. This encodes CASSLQDNYEQYF.

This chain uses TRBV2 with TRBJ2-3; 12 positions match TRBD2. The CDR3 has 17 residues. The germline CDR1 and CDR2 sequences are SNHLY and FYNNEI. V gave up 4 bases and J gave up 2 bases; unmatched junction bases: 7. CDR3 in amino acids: CASSVLAGGKFTDTQYF. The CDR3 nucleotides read TGTGCCAGCAGTGTACTAGCGGGAGGTAAATTCACAGATACGCAGTATTTT.

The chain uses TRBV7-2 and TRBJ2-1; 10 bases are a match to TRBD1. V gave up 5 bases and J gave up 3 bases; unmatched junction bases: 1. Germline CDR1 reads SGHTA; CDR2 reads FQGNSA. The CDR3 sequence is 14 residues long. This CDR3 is CASSGDRGYNEQFF. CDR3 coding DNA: TGTGCCAGCAGCGGGGACAGGGGCTACAATGAGCAGTTCTTC.

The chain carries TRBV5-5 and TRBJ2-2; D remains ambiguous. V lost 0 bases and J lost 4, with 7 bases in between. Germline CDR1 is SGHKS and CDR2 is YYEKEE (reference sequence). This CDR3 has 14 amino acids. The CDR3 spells CASSLAWGTGELFF. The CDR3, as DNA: TGTGCCAGCAGCTTGGCGTGGGGCACCGGGGAGCTGTTTTTT.

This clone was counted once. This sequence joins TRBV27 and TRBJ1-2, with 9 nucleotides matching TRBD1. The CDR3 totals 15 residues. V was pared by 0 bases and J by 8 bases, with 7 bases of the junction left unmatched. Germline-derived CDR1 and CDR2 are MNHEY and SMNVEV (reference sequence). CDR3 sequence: CASSLSLQGTGGYTF. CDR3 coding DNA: TGTGCCAGCAGTTTATCTCTTCAGGGGACAGGGGGCTACACCTTC.

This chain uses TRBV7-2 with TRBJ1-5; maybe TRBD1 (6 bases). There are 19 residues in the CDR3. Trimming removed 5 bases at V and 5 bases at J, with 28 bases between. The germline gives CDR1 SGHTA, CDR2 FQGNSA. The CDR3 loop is CASSAKAFRGSRSDQPQHF. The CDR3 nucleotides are TGTGCCAGCAGCGCCAAGGCATTCAGGGGAAGTAGGTCGGATCAGCCCCAGCATTTT.

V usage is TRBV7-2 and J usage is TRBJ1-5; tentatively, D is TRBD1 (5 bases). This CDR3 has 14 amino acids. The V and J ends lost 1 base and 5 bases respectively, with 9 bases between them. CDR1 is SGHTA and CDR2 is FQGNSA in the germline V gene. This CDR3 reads CASSLGAGYQPQHF. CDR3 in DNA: TGTGCCAGCAGCTTAGGGGCAGGGTATCAGCCCCAGCATTTT. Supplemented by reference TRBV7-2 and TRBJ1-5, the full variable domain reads GAGVSQSPSNKVTEKGKDVELRCDPISGHTALYWYRQSLGQGLEFLIYFQGNSAPDKSGLPSDRFSAERTGGSVSTLTIQRTQQEDSAVYLCASSLGAGYQPQHFGDGTRLSIL.

CDR3 DNA: TGCGCCAGCAGCCAAGATCCAGGGGCCAATCAGCCCCAGCATTTT. Translated, it gives CASSQDPGANQPQHF. V gene TRBV4-3 combines with J gene TRBJ1-5; TRBD1 is a possible D gene (6 bases). The V end was cut by 0 bases, the J end by 3 bases, with 9 bases between. In germline, CDR1 is LGHNA, CDR2 YSLEER. The CDR3 consists of 15 residues.

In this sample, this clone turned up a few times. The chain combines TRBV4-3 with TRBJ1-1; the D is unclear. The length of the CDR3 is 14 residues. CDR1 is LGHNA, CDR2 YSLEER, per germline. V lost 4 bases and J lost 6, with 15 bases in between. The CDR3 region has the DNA TGCGCCAGCAGCCCCCGGCGCCACGGGGCTGAAGCTTTCTTT. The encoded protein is CASSPRRHGAEAFF.

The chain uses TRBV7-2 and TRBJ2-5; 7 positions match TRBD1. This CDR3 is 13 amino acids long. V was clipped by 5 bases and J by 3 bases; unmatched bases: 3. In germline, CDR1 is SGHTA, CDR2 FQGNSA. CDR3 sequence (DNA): TGTGCCAGCAGCCTCGGGACAGAAGAGACCCAGTACTTC. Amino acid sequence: CASSLGTEETQYF. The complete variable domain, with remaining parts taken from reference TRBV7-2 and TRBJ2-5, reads GAGVSQSPSNKVTEKGKDVELRCDPISGHTALYWYRQSLGQGLEFLIYFQGNSAPDKSGLPSDRFSAERTGGSVSTLTIQRTQQEDSAVYLCASSLGTEETQYFGPGTRLLVL.